This T cell receptor (beta chain) was captured by sequencing in a study of PD-1 blockade in classical Hodgkin lymphoma. Losses at the gene ends were 6 bases for V and 4 bases for J; bases not matched to a gene: 5. This CDR3 is 15 amino acids long. Germline CDR1 LNHDA, CDR2 SQIVND (reference sequence). TCRdb's table, derived via immunoSEQ multiplex PCR, lists solely in-frame clones and lacks some. The sample carries 50,000 to 65,000 clones, about 89% recorded once. Regarding time point: cycle 4 day 1 (C4D1), after five to seven weeks of nivolumab. Brentuximab vedotin exposure varied, and every patient relapsed after autologous stem cell transplantation.

The chain recombines TRBV19 with TRBJ1-5, with 11 bases aligning to TRBD1. The sequencing here drew on peripheral blood mononuclear cells (PBMCs), taken before the fourth cycle of nivolumab. The receptor was isolated from a human donor with classical Hodgkin lymphoma. Written as DNA, the CDR3 is TGTGCCAGTAGCCCGGGGACAGGGGGGAATCAGCCCCAGCATTTT. Amino acid sequence: CASSPGTGGNQPQHF.